Shown below are 14 T cell receptor beta chains from a single sample sequenced in a study of shared clonotypes between healthy human individuals. Using immunoSEQ multiplex PCR, the repertoire was profiled, and TCRdb retains in-frame clones only, with some absent. The sample lists over 950,000 clones, roughly 77% seen once, with approximately 0.9% in the top ten. The sequenced material came from memory CD4+ T cells from PBMCs. Subset denoted: CD45RA-negative fraction. These receptors all come from a man younger than 35 in good health. Some clones in this sample may be carry-over from other donors' samples.

The chain recombines TRBV7-9 with TRBJ1-1, with TRBD1 matching over 7 bases. Germline assignment: CDR1 SEHNR and CDR2 FQNEAQ (reference sequence). V trimming: 4 bases; J trimming: 0 bases; junction bases outside the gene matches: 14. This CDR3 comprises 18 residues. In DNA form, the CDR3 reads TGTGCCAGCAGCTCAGCCCCCGGGACAGCCAACATGAACACTGAAGCTTTCTTT. It yields the protein CASSSAPGTANMNTEAFF.

Details on this clone: At the DNA level, this CDR3 is encoded by other sequences in the same sample as well. The chain employs TRBV27 and TRBJ1-4, with D possibly matching TRBD1 (6 bases). The CDR3 is made up of 13 amino acids. Trimming left V 5 bases short and J 8 bases short, with 12 bases between. Germline CDR1 and CDR2: MNHEY and SMNVEV (reference sequence). The CDR3 here is CASSPRGGEKLFF. As DNA, the CDR3 is TGTGCCAGCAGTCCGAGGGGGGGAGAAAAACTGTTTTTT.

The J gene is TRBJ1-3, the V gene TRBV14; D call uncertain. Germline V gene sequence: CDR1 SGHDN, CDR2 FVKESK. V lost 1 base to trimming and J lost 0 bases, with 4 bases between them. The CDR3 loop spans 14 amino acids. The CDR3 DNA follows: TGTGCCAGCAGCCAAGGTTACTCTGGAAACACCATATATTTT. Amino acids: CASSQGYSGNTIYF.

The genes are TRBV6-6 and TRBJ1-2; TRBD1 is a possible D gene (5 bases). The germline V and J ends were trimmed by 0 bases and 5 bases, with 7 bases remaining between them. The CDR3 extends over 13 amino acids. The germline gives CDR1 MNHNY, CDR2 SVGAGI (reference sequence). The CDR3 is CASSYSKGYGYTF. The CDR3 nucleotides read TGTGCCAGCAGTTACTCGAAGGGGTATGGCTACACCTTC.

The V and J genes are TRBV10-2 and TRBJ2-7; 14 bases line up with TRBD2. The V segment lost 3 bases and the J segment 1 base; nucleotides outside the gene matches: 2. This CDR3 contains 16 residues. The germline V gene encodes CDR1 WSHSY and CDR2 SAAADI. The CDR3 loop reads CASSEGLAGGSYEQYF. CDR3 bases: TGCGCCAGCAGTGAAGGACTAGCGGGAGGTTCCTACGAGCAGTACTTC.

The chain is built from TRBV7-9 and TRBJ1-1, with a tentative D call TRBD1 (5 bases). This CDR3 has 15 amino acids. Germline V lookup: CDR1 SEHNR, CDR2 FQNEAQ (reference sequence). The V and J ends lost 2 bases and 3 bases respectively, with 13 bases between them. Here the CDR3 DNA reads TGTGCCAGCAGCTTAAGGGACCTAGGTGACACTGAAGCTTTCTTT. Translating it yields CASSLRDLGDTEAFF.

The chain couples TRBV18 to TRBJ2-1; tentatively, D is TRBD1 or TRBD2 (5 bases each). CDR1 and CDR2 from the germline V gene are KGHSH and LQKENI. The ends were cut back, 6 bases at V and 4 bases at J, with 22 bases in the middle. The CDR3 is 17 amino acids. In nucleotides, the CDR3 is TGTGCCAGCTCGCCAAGGGGTGGCCTAGAGGGTTACAATGAGCAGTTCTTC. Its translation: CASSPRGGLEGYNEQFF.

The V gene is TRBV28, the J gene TRBJ1-6, with 9 bases fitting TRBD1. Germline V lookup: CDR1 MDHEN, CDR2 SYDVKM. V shed 6 bases, J shed 7 bases, and the junction held 4 bases outside the gene matches. This CDR3 is built from 14 residues. CDR3 protein: CASRWGQGNSPLHF. Here the CDR3 DNA reads TGTGCCAGCAGGTGGGGACAGGGAAATTCACCCCTCCACTTT.

This chain joins TRBV23-1 and TRBJ2-1; 8 bases are shared with TRBD1. TRBV23-1 has ORF status, its function being uncertain. The CDR3 covers 15 residues. Trimming cost V 6 bases and J 7 bases; bases outside gene matches: 11. CDR3 amino acids: CASSPPGQGTNEQFF. DNA of the CDR3: TGCGCCAGCAGCCCACCCGGACAGGGAACGAATGAGCAGTTCTTC.

This clone was recorded many times. The chain combines TRBV5-6 with TRBJ2-6; 9 bases are a match to TRBD1. The CDR3 spans 16 residues. The trim removed 4 bases at V and 4 bases at J, leaving 6 bases unmatched. Germline assignment: CDR1 SGHDT and CDR2 YYEEEE. The CDR3 here is CASSPDRGWGANVLTF. The CDR3 region has the DNA TGTGCCAGCAGCCCGGACAGGGGATGGGGGGCCAACGTCCTGACTTTC.

As for this clone: The sample has other DNA sequences that encode this CDR3 too. This chain connects TRBV5-1 to TRBJ1-4; D is possibly TRBD1 (5 bases). Trimming pared 4 bases from V and 4 bases from J, leaving 11 bases between. CDR1 is SGHRS, CDR2 YFSETQ, per germline. The CDR3 is 14 amino acids. CDR3 amino acids: CASSLGRGNEKLFF. The CDR3 DNA is TGCGCCAGCAGCCTCGGAAGGGGTAATGAAAAACTGTTTTTT.

The chain carries TRBV5-4 and TRBJ2-5; no firm D call. Deletions cut 2 bases from V and 1 base from J, with 9 bases between. This CDR3 is built from 14 residues. From germline, CDR1 is SGHNT and CDR2 YYREEE (reference sequence). CDR3 loop: CASSFSVGQETQYF. DNA of the CDR3: TGTGCCAGCAGCTTCTCTGTAGGCCAAGAGACCCAGTACTTC.

The chain employs TRBV10-3 and TRBJ1-1, with a tentative D call TRBD1 (5 bases). V lost 2 bases and J lost 6, with 16 bases in between. The CDR3 runs to 15 residues. Germline loops: CDR1 ENHRY, CDR2 SYGVKD. The CDR3, as DNA: TGTGCCATCAGTGAGGCGGCGACAGCGGGGGCTGAAGCTTTCTTT. Translating gives CAISEAATAGAEAFF.

The CDR3 sequence: CATSRPRGRGGTDTQYF. The DNA for the CDR3 is TGTGCCACCAGCAGACCCCGTGGGAGAGGGGGCACAGATACGCAGTATTTT. The gene calls are TRBV15 and TRBJ2-3; D is tentatively TRBD1 or TRBD2 (5 bases each). This CDR3 spans 17 amino acids. Trimming cost V 2 bases and J 1 base, with 16 bases left between them. From germline, CDR1 is LNHNV and CDR2 YYDKDF (reference sequence).